The clone carrying this T cell receptor (beta chain) has just a few counts. Its antigen is as yet unknown. The entry originates in a study of early T cells in non-severe SARS-CoV-2 infection. Overall study context: Unpaired chains resulted from sequencing bulk RNA of unsorted whole blood. Findings and caveats of the study: Database matching using VDJdb favored anti-spike CD8 responses, with private and CD4 specificities left missing.

Unmatched junction bases numbered 6, after V lost 0 bases and J lost 2 bases. Germline V gene sequence: CDR1 MNHEY, CDR2 SVGEGT. There are 17 residues in the CDR3. Each cDNA molecule carried a unique molecular identifier. TCRdb reprocessed the 5' RACE reads via MiXCR and lists one record per CDR3 protein. The table has about 83,000 distinct CDR3 sequences, about 10% seen once. Sequencing was performed on whole blood, taken at baseline. This clonotype originated in an adult who was a healthcare worker with PCR-confirmed SARS-CoV-2 infection or an uninfected control (not recorded which). The chain couples TRBV6-2 or TRBV6-3 to TRBJ2-3, with TRBD2 identical over 9 bases. DNA for the CDR3: TGTGCCAGCAGTTACTCCCCAGTAGCGGGGGTCACAGATACGCAGTATTTT. Amino acids: CASSYSPVAGVTDTQYF.